The 18 T cell receptor beta chains reported below all come from one sample, sequenced in a study of shared clonotypes between healthy human individuals. Profiled with immunoSEQ multiplex PCR; TCRdb holds only in-frame clones, not every one. The sample carries 2 million to 3 million clones, approximately 94% recorded once. Source material: naive CD4+ T cells from PBMCs. The subset is: CD45RA+ positively selected. The receptors come from a man aged 18 to 30 in good health. Some clones in this sample may be carry-over from other donors' samples.

The CDR3 coding sequence is TGTGCCTGGACGGAAGGCAACTATGGCTACACCTTC. Amino acid sequence: CAWTEGNYGYTF. The chain recombines TRBV30 with TRBJ1-2; D unclear. Trimming stripped 4 bases from V and 2 bases from J, with 8 bases between. This CDR3 spans 12 amino acids. Germline CDR1 and CDR2: GTSNPN and SVGIG (reference sequence).

The chain is built from TRBV5-8 and TRBJ2-7, with TRBD2 matching 7 bases. This CDR3 is built from 15 residues. V lost 4 bases and J lost 3; bases outside the gene matches: 10. Germline lookup yields CDR1 SGHTS and CDR2 YDEGEE. The CDR3 loop reads CASSIVQASGYEQYF. The CDR3, as DNA: TGTGCCAGCAGCATCGTGCAGGCTAGCGGCTACGAGCAGTACTTC.

This chain links TRBV5-4 with TRBJ2-6; D ambiguous. The length of the CDR3 is 15 residues. Germline V gives CDR1 SGHNT, CDR2 YYREEE (reference sequence). V lost 4 bases to trimming and J lost 0 bases, with 8 bases between them. In DNA form, the CDR3 reads TGTGCCAGCAGCAAACCTACCTCTGGGGCCAACGTCCTGACTTTC. It is translated as CASSKPTSGANVLTF.

The chain is built from TRBV7-9 and TRBJ2-7; the match to TRBD1 covers 8 bases. CDR3 length: 13 residues. The V gene end was trimmed by 5 bases and the J gene end by 6 bases; junction bases not matched to a gene: 6. Germline V gives CDR1 SEHNR, CDR2 FQNEAQ (reference sequence). CDR3 in amino acids: CASSPGQVFEQYF. The CDR3 nucleotides are TGTGCCAGCAGCCCGGGACAGGTCTTCGAGCAGTACTTC.

This clone was seen repeatedly, ten times or more. The chain links TRBV10-2 to TRBJ1-5; no clear D gene. Trimming left V 8 bases short and J 0 bases short, with 8 bases between. Germline CDR1 and CDR2: WSHSY and SAAADI. This CDR3 is 13 amino acids long. Written as DNA, the CDR3 is TGCGCCAGCCGGGCGGGTAGCAATCAGCCCCAGCATTTT. This translates into CASRAGSNQPQHF.

This clone was detected only a few times. The rearrangement links TRBV6-1 to TRBJ1-5, with D maybe TRBD1 (5 bases). The CDR3 totals 15 residues. V lost 4 bases, J lost 6 bases, and 16 bases lay in between. Per the germline V gene, CDR1 is MNHNS and CDR2 is SASEGT. CDR3 in amino acids: CASSVQGRGSQPQHF. CDR3 in DNA: TGTGCCAGCAGTGTCCAGGGTCGGGGGAGTCAGCCCCAGCATTTT.

The rearrangement joins TRBV28 to TRBJ1-5, with D unclear. CDR3 length equals 12 residues. Germline V CDR1 and CDR2: MDHEN, SYDVKM. V was shortened by 1 base and J by 15 bases, with 13 bases between the two germline ends. CDR3 nucleotide sequence: TGTGCCAGCAGTTTATCTCTCACGGTGTGGCATTTT. It specifies CASSLSLTVWHF.

The sample holds one count of this clone. The chain couples TRBV18 to TRBJ2-3; TRBD2 matches 8 bases. The CDR3 is 17 residues long. Unmatched junction bases numbered 6, after V lost 1 base and J lost 0 bases. CDR1 and CDR2 from the germline V gene are KGHSH and LQKENI. CDR3 nucleotide sequence: TGTGCCAGCTCACCACGACTACTAGCGGCTAGCACAGATACGCAGTATTTT. Protein: CASSPRLLAASTDTQYF.

This rearrangement joins TRBV28 to TRBJ2-1; the match to TRBD2 covers 9 bases. From germline, CDR1 is MDHEN and CDR2 SYDVKM. The CDR3 runs to 16 residues. Trimming removed 5 bases from V and 5 bases from J; junction bases left unmatched: 10. The CDR3 region is CASSPTPGLADNEQFF. The CDR3 bases are TGTGCCAGCAGTCCGACCCCGGGACTAGCCGACAATGAGCAGTTCTTC.

The V call is TRBV2, the J call TRBJ2-7, with 9 positions matching TRBD2. After removal of 2 bases from V and 5 bases from J, the junction contained 10 bases not matched to a gene. CDR1 SNHLY and CDR2 FYNNEI come from the germline V gene. This CDR3 contains 16 residues. CDR3 coding DNA: TGTGCCAGCAGTGAACCCGGGGCGGGAGGGCCACACGAGCAGTACTTC. Translating it yields CASSEPGAGGPHEQYF. Based on the CDR3 plus reference TRBV2 and TRBJ2-7, the full variable domain is EPEVTQTPSHQVTQMGQEVILRCVPISNHLYFYWYRQILGQKVEFLVSFYNNEISEKSEIFDDQFSVERPDGSNFTLKIRSTKLEDSAMYFCASSEPGAGGPHEQYFGPGTRLTVT.

The genes are TRBV11-3 and TRBJ2-2, with TRBD1 identical over 10 bases. From germline, CDR1 is SGHNT and CDR2 YENEEA. The CDR3 is made up of 16 amino acids. The V gene end was trimmed by 3 bases and the J gene end by 4 bases; junction bases not matched to a gene: 5. The CDR3: CASSFTGTGVTGELFF. The CDR3 region has the DNA TGTGCCAGCAGCTTTACCGGGACAGGGGTCACCGGGGAGCTGTTTTTT.

The CDR3: CASSFIGNTEAFF. For the CDR3, the DNA is TGTGCCAGCAGCTTCATTGGTAACACTGAAGCTTTCTTT. The gene calls are TRBV7-2 and TRBJ1-1; D is uncertain. CDR3 length: 13 residues. Germline V gene lookup returns CDR1 SGHTA and CDR2 FQGNSA. Trimming pared 3 bases from V and 2 bases from J, leaving 7 bases between. Drawing the rest from reference TRBV7-2 and TRBJ1-1, the complete variable domain is GAGVSQSPSNKVTEKGKDVELRCDPISGHTALYWYRQSLGQGLEFLIYFQGNSAPDKSGLPSDRFSAERTGGSVSTLTIQRTQQEDSAVYLCASSFIGNTEAFFGQGTRLTVV.

The chain recombines TRBV29-1 with TRBJ2-6; no definite D call. This CDR3 has 14 amino acids. Germline V lookup: CDR1 SQVTM, CDR2 ANQGSEA. Trimming stripped 6 bases from V and 2 bases from J, with 11 bases between. CDR3 sequence (DNA): TGCAGCGTCCTAAGTAATACTGGGGCCAACGTCCTGACTTTC. Residues: CSVLSNTGANVLTF.

This rearrangement joins TRBV7-8 to TRBJ2-7; a possible D gene is TRBD1 (6 bases). Deletions cut 5 bases from V and 9 bases from J, with 17 bases between. The CDR3 totals 13 residues. Germline V gives CDR1 SGHVS, CDR2 FQNEAQ. As DNA, the CDR3 is TGTGCCAGCAGCCTAAGAACAGGGATGGGGCAGTACTTC. Amino acid sequence: CASSLRTGMGQYF.

The chain links TRBV5-1 to TRBJ2-1; no clear D. This CDR3 is 14 amino acids long. The V gene's germline CDR1 is SGHRS and CDR2 YFSETQ. The V and J ends lost 4 bases and 3 bases respectively, with 11 bases between them. The CDR3 loop is CASSPSALYNEQFF. The DNA for the CDR3 is TGCGCCAGCAGCCCCTCGGCTCTCTACAATGAGCAGTTCTTC. Full variable domain (remainder filled in from reference TRBV5-1 and TRBJ2-1): KAGVTQTPRYLIKTRGQQVTLSCSPISGHRSVSWYQQTPGQGLQFLFEYFSETQRNKGNFPGRFSGRQFSNSRSEMNVSTLELGDSALYLCASSPSALYNEQFFGPGTRLTVL.

This chain joins TRBV30 and TRBJ2-7; D not resolved. The CDR3 is 12 amino acids. V was shortened by 3 bases and J by 4 bases, with 10 bases between the two germline ends. CDR1 is GTSNPN and CDR2 is SVGIG in the germline V gene (reference sequence). The CDR3 DNA is TGTGCCTGGAGCCTTATGGGGTACGAGCAGTACTTC. Translated: CAWSLMGYEQYF.

The chain links TRBV7-8 to TRBJ2-5, with TRBD2 matching over 10 bases. CDR3 length equals 18 residues. Germline loops: CDR1 SGHVS, CDR2 FQNEAQ. V lost 4 bases, J lost 0 bases, and 11 bases stayed unmatched. For the CDR3, the DNA is TGTGCCAGCAGCTCAAGACCTGGGACTAGCGCTTACCAAGAGACCCAGTACTTC. This gives the protein CASSSRPGTSAYQETQYF.

The chain joins TRBV4-1 to TRBJ2-1, with D tentatively TRBD2 (5 bases). The length of the CDR3 is 14 residues. The V end lost 0 bases, the J end lost 11 bases, and 14 bases lay between the germline ends. Germline CDR1 MGHRA, CDR2 YSYEKL. The CDR3 region has the DNA TGCGCCAGCAGCCAAGAAAGGAGGATCCGGCAGCAGTTCTTC. The encoded protein is CASSQERRIRQQFF.